The 8 T cell receptor beta chains in this list originate from one sample, sequenced in a study of T cells in localized non-small cell lung cancer (TCRdb year 2020). The library was obtained by the immunoSEQ multiplex PCR assay. TCRdb obtained this table from immuneACCESS and retained in-frame rearrangements with V and J assigned. These tables miss some clones; where compared with another copy, unresolved V genes account for less than half of the shortfall, and the remainder is unexplained. For this sample there are about 26,000 clones; approximately 78% appear just once. Roughly 4% of the sample goes to the ten largest clones. This specimen consisted of peripheral blood, obtained before any cancer treatment. These receptors were obtained from a woman aged 40-69 years with stage I lung adenocarcinoma.

The chain combines TRBV5-1 with TRBJ2-1; D tentatively fits TRBD1 or TRBD2 (5 bases each). Per the germline V gene, CDR1 is SGHRS and CDR2 is YFSETQ. The V and J ends lost 7 bases and 5 bases respectively, with 19 bases between them. This CDR3 spans 15 amino acids. DNA of the CDR3: TGCGCCAGCTGGCCAGGGAGCCCATACGACAATGAGCAGTTCTTC. This codes for CASWPGSPYDNEQFF.

This clone has only one observation. The genes are TRBV11-3 and TRBJ2-2, with 7 bases that match TRBD1. Germline lookup yields CDR1 SGHNT and CDR2 YENEEA. The ends lost 6 bases at V and 3 bases at J; junction bases unmatched: 10. CDR3 length: 16 residues. CDR3 in DNA: TGTGCCAGCAGTACCGACAGGGCCGTCGACACCGGGGAGCTGTTTTTT. It encodes CASSTDRAVDTGELFF.

A few counts support this clone. V gene TRBV19 combines with J gene TRBJ1-3; maybe TRBD1 (5 bases). V gave up 7 bases and J gave up 2 bases, with 12 bases separating them. The CDR3 is 14 amino acids. The germline gives CDR1 LNHDA, CDR2 SQIVND (reference sequence). The CDR3 sequence is CASISRGPGNTIYF. As DNA, the CDR3 is TGTGCCAGTATTTCAAGGGGACCTGGAAACACCATATATTTT.

A note on this clone: An end of the junction does not agree with germline; a read error may underlie this. The chain combines TRBV7-2 with TRBJ2-7, with D uncertain. The CDR3 covers 12 residues. The V gene's germline CDR1 is SGHTA and CDR2 FQGNSA. The CDR3 reads CASSFQQHGPFF. The CDR3 DNA follows: TGTGCCAGCAGCTTCCAGCAACACGGACCCTTTTTC.

This clone appeared once. This chain uses TRBV18 with TRBJ2-4; TRBD1 matches at 8 bases. Losses at the gene ends were 5 bases for V and 6 bases for J; bases not matched to a gene: 12. The CDR3 sequence is 16 residues long. Germline CDR1 is KGHSH and CDR2 is LQKENI. CDR3 nucleotide sequence: TGTGCCAGCTCAGAGAACACAGGGGGATCGGGAAACATTCAGTACTTC. Translating gives CASSENTGGSGNIQYF.

The chain links TRBV14 to TRBJ2-6; D not certain. The germline V and J ends were trimmed by 3 bases and 2 bases, with 8 bases remaining between them. The germline V gene has CDR1 SGHDN and CDR2 FVKESK. The CDR3 contains 15 residues. CDR3 sequence: CASSQSIAGANVLTF. As DNA, the CDR3 is TGTGCCAGCAGCCAGTCAATCGCTGGGGCCAACGTCCTGACTTTC.

This clone occurred a few times. The gene calls are TRBV5-6 and TRBJ1-6; TRBD1 matches 8 bases. This CDR3 spans 15 amino acids. The J segment lost 7 bases and the V segment lost 0 bases, leaving 3 bases of the junction unmatched. Germline lookup yields CDR1 SGHDT and CDR2 YYEEEE. CDR3 sequence: CASSLARGPNSPLHF. CDR3 nucleotide sequence: TGTGCCAGCAGCTTGGCCAGGGGGCCGAATTCACCCCTCCACTTT.

The J gene is TRBJ1-1, the V gene TRBV4-2; D not resolved. The CDR3 length is 16 residues. Looked up from germline, CDR1 is LGHNA and CDR2 is YNFKEQ. V lost 0 bases and J lost 2, with 13 bases in between. The CDR3 reads CASSQDAGPENTEAFF. DNA for the CDR3: TGTGCCAGCAGCCAAGATGCCGGGCCGGAAAACACTGAAGCTTTCTTT.